The clone carrying this T cell receptor (beta chain) was seen more than once but under ten times. Its specificity is unknown. J gave up 4 bases and V 6 bases, and 11 bases lay outside the gene matches. The CDR3 totals 15 residues. Germline lookup yields CDR1 MDHEN and CDR2 SYDVKM. The sample comes from a study of cytomegalovirus exposure and HLA in healthy donors. General observations from the study: Reported performance of the classifier showed diagnosis of cytomegalovirus status with high specificity and sensitivity.

60 Vbeta and 13 Jbeta primers were used in PCR. Per the authors' pipeline: Later analysis identified around 85 million unique TCR beta chains, 8.5 million to 13 million shared. Assay used: immunoSEQ multiplex PCR; TCRdb lists only in-frame clones, some missing. D and trimming come from the DNA, and the V and J calls and clone size come from that table. Found here are more than 95,000 clones, 15% of them singletons; the top ten hold more than 0.65%. The genes are TRBV28 and TRBJ1-2; 7 bases are a match to TRBD1. The source of this sequence is a female donor in good health and CMV-seronegative. Input material: PBMCs. The CDR3 is CASSSPGQNAYGYTF. The DNA of the CDR3 is TGTGCCAGCAGCTCCCCGGGACAGAACGCCTATGGCTACACCTTC.